These T cell receptor beta chains were read from a single sample in a study of identical twins. TCRdb passed the 5' RACE reads through MiXCR, listing each CDR3 protein once. The profile shows 750,000 to 950,000 distinct CDR3 sequences, roughly an eighth of them singletons. These data were also reused for a study on yellow fever vaccine responses in identical twins.

The sample taken for sequencing was PBMCs. The receptors here all came from a woman aged 18-29 years in good health. Each CDR3 is given with its conserved first and last residue. The D gene is left open where the match is weak. Expanded clones are given a class, and other clones once, few, many or no size at all.

TRBJ2-3 | NA | TRBV20-1 | TRBD1 | TGCAGTGCCGGGACAGGGGGCGCGGTTGGAAGAGATACGCAGTATTTT | CSAGTGGAVGRDTQYF
TRBJ2-3 | few | TRBV11-2 | TRBD1 | TGTGCCAGCAGCCCCTATATTGAGACAGGGGACTTCAGCACAGATACGCAGTATTTT | CASSPYIETGDFSTDTQYF
TRBJ2-3 | few | TRBV20-1 | TRBD2 | TGCAGTGTCCCGACTAGCGGGAAGGCATATACGCAGTATTTT | CSVPTSGKAYTQYF
TRBJ2-2 | few | TRBV27 | NA | TGTGCCAGCAAGATTAACTCCGGGGAGCTGTTTTTT | CASKINSGELFF
TRBJ2-7 | NA | TRBV6-1 | TRBD1 | TGTGCCAGCAGAAGCCCACAGGGGGACTACGAGCAGTACTTC | CASRSPQGDYEQYF
TRBJ2-7 | few | TRBV7-8 | NA | TGTGCCAGCAGCTTATTGGGGCGGGACTCCTACGAGCAGTACTTC | CASSLLGRDSYEQYF
TRBJ1-2 | few | TRBV5-6 | NA | TGTGCCAGCAGCTTGATAAACCACGAAGTAAACTATGGCTACACCTTC | CASSLINHEVNYGYTF
TRBJ2-3 | few | TRBV24-1 | TRBD1 | TGTGCCACCAAGGGGGCGGCGGCAGATACGCAGTATTTT | CATKGAAADTQYF
TRBJ2-2 | few | TRBV6-5 | TRBD1 | TGTGCCAGCAGTTTCTGGGACAGGAGCACCGGGGAGCTGTTTTTT | CASSFWDRSTGELFF
TRBJ1-1 | few | TRBV4-1 | NA | TGCGCCAGCAGTCGGGGCAGCCCGACGAACACTGAAGCTTTCTTT | CASSRGSPTNTEAFF
TRBJ2-7 | few | TRBV2 | NA | TGTGCCAGCAGTGAGTTGGGGTTTTACGAGCAGTACTTC | CASSELGFYEQYF
TRBJ1-1 | NA | TRBV5-1 | NA | TGCGCCAGCAGCCCTGGTGCTGAAGTTTTCTTT | CASSPGAEVFF
TRBJ1-5 | many | TRBV20-1 | NA | TGCAGTGCTGGAGATCTGGGGAAGGCCACTTACAATCAGCCCCAGCATTTT | CSAGDLGKATYNQPQHF
TRBJ2-3 | few | TRBV4-1 | TRBD2 | TGCGCCAGCAGCCAAGACTTAGCGGGAACCTTAAGCACAGATACGCAGTATTTT | CASSQDLAGTLSTDTQYF
TRBJ1-3 | few | TRBV6-1 | NA | TGTGCCAGCAGGACTGGAATCTCTGGAAACACCATATATTTT | CASRTGISGNTIYF
TRBJ1-1 | NA | TRBV4-1 | NA | TGCGCCAGCAGCCAAACGGAGTGGTACATGAACACTGAAGCTTTCTTT | CASSQTEWYMNTEAFF
TRBJ2-3 | NA | TRBV12-3/TRBV12-4 | NA | TGTGCCAGCACTCGGGGGCTAGCCGCCCCAAGTACGCAGTATTTT | CASTRGLAAPSTQYF
TRBJ2-1 | few | TRBV6-2/TRBV6-3 | TRBD2 | TGTGCCAGCAGAGCGCTAGCGGGAGGGCCTCGCTCCTACAATGAGCAGTTCTTC | CASRALAGGPRSYNEQFF
TRBJ2-3 | NA | TRBV5-1 | NA | TGCGCCAGTCACCTGGCCATCAGCACAGATACGCAGTATTTT | CASHLAISTDTQYF
TRBJ2-2 | few | TRBV5-1 | NA | TGCGCCAGCAGTCAGTTCGGCCGGGAGCTGTTTTTT | CASSQFGRELFF
TRBJ2-3 | few | TRBV15 | NA | TGTGCCACCAGCAGAGCACCGATGAAGGGACTGGGGATTCTGTTGGATACGCAGTATTTT | CATSRAPMKGLGILLDTQYF
TRBJ2-7 | few | TRBV16 | NA | TGTGCCAGCAGCCAAGGACTTTACTCCTACGAGCAGTACTTC | CASSQGLYSYEQYF
TRBJ2-2 | few | TRBV4-1 | TRBD2 | TGCGCCAGCAGCCAAGTCTGGTCTAGCGGGGGGGCTGGCACCGGGGAGCTGTTTTTT | CASSQVWSSGGAGTGELFF
TRBJ1-3 | few | TRBV7-9 | NA | TGTGCCAGCGGGCCCTCTGGAAACACCATATATTTT | CASGPSGNTIYF
TRBJ2-5 | NA | TRBV7-9 | NA | TGTGCCAGCAGCCCCCTGGAAAACCAAGGGACCCAGTACTTC | CASSPLENQGTQYF
TRBJ1-1 | few | TRBV6-1 | NA | TGTGCCAGCAGAACCCCGGGGAGGACTGAAGCTTTCTTT | CASRTPGRTEAFF
TRBJ2-1 | few | TRBV12-3/TRBV12-4 | NA | TGTGCCAGCGGAAAGTGGGTGGTCAATGAGCAGTTCTTC | CASGKWVVNEQFF
TRBJ1-3 | NA | TRBV12-3/TRBV12-4 | NA | TGTGCCAGTAAAGGAGGAAACACCATATATTTT | CASKGGNTIYF
TRBJ1-6 | many | TRBV12-3/TRBV12-4 | NA | TGTGCCAGCAGTTTGGCCGTTTTTTATTCACCCCTCCACTTT | CASSLAVFYSPLHF
TRBJ1-1 | few | TRBV7-2 | NA | TGTGCCAGCAGCACACTGCTGAACACTGAAGCTTTCTTT | CASSTLLNTEAFF
TRBJ1-2 | NA | TRBV7-9 | TRBD1 | TGTGCCAGCAGCACAACCCTCGTAGGGACAGGGAAACCCTACACCTTC | CASSTTLVGTGKPYTF
TRBJ1-1 | few | TRBV3-1 | NA | TGTGCCAGCAGCCAACCCAAGATCTCGTCGAACACTGAAGCTTTCTTT | CASSQPKISSNTEAFF
TRBJ2-3 | many | TRBV3-1 | NA | TGTGCCAGCAGCCAAGGAGAGGGGAAGTTCTTTAGCACAGATACGCAGTATTTT | CASSQGEGKFFSTDTQYF
TRBJ2-1 | NA | TRBV7-8 | NA | TGTGCCAGCAGCCGCAGCGGAGGGAGGTGGAATGAGCAGTTCTTC | CASSRSGGRWNEQFF
TRBJ1-6 | few | TRBV11-2 | NA | TGTGCCAGCAGCAGCCGGGGAGGGCCTTATAATTCACCCCTCCACTTT | CASSSRGGPYNSPLHF
TRBJ2-3 | few | TRBV10-3 | NA | TGTGCCATCAGTGAGAATAGTCATAAGGGGTCAGATACGCAGTATTTT | CAISENSHKGSDTQYF
TRBJ1-5 | few | TRBV10-3 | TRBD1 | TGTGCCACCAGAAGAGGACAGGGGGTTTTAAGCAATCAGCCCCAGCATTTT | CATRRGQGVLSNQPQHF
TRBJ1-3 | few | TRBV14 | TRBD1 | TGTGCCAGCAGCCCGGGACAGGGGAACGTAAACACCATATATTTT | CASSPGQGNVNTIYF
TRBJ2-7 | many | TRBV12-3/TRBV12-4 | TRBD2 | TGTGCCAGCAGTTTTTCTCTGCGGGAGGGTAGCGAGCAGTACTTC | CASSFSLREGSEQYF
TRBJ2-1 | few | TRBV7-9 | TRBD2 | TGTGCCAGCAGCTCAGCGGGAGTGCGGGGCAATGAGCAGTTCTTC | CASSSAGVRGNEQFF
TRBJ1-4 | few | TRBV7-8 | TRBD1 | TGTGCCAGCAGCGCCACAGGGGAGAATGAAAAACTGTTTTTT | CASSATGENEKLFF
TRBJ2-1 | NA | TRBV2 | TRBD1 | TGTACCTTCTGCCTGACAGGGGGCTGGAGCAGATACAATGAGCAGTTCTTC | CTFCLTGGWSRYNEQFF
TRBJ1-6 | NA | TRBV18 | TRBD1 | TGTGCCAGCTCACCGCTTGCTCCGGGACAGGGGAATTCACCCCTCCACTTT | CASSPLAPGQGNSPLHF
TRBJ2-4 | NA | TRBV11-2 | NA | TGTGCCAGCAGCCCACAGGGGAGGGGACCCAAAAACATTCAGTACTTC | CASSPQGRGPKNIQYF
TRBJ1-3 | few | TRBV6-1 | TRBD1 | TGTGCCAGCAGTCGACCCCGGGACAGCTCTGGAAACACCATATATTTT | CASSRPRDSSGNTIYF
TRBJ2-4 | NA | TRBV12-3/TRBV12-4 | NA | TGTGCCAGCAGTTTAGGTGGGAGCAAAAACATTCAGTACTTC | CASSLGGSKNIQYF
TRBJ1-2 | few | TRBV4-1 | TRBD1 | TGCGCCAGCAGCCACCTCGACAGGGTTAACTATGGCTACACCTTC | CASSHLDRVNYGYTF
TRBJ1-5 | many | TRBV5-1 | NA | TGCGCCAGCAGCTTGGGGCAGAATGAAAATCAGCCCCAGCATTTT | CASSLGQNENQPQHF